A single sample is the source of the 9 T cell receptor beta chains below, sequenced in a study of T cells in Graves' hyperthyroidism and ophthalmopathy. RNA transcripts provided the source from which TCR beta CDR3 regions were amplified. HTBI primers were the set used in a first-round RT-PCR of the TCR CDR3. TCRdb ran MiXCR on the multiplex PCR reads and lists one entry per CDR3 protein. The sample carries 750,000 to 950,000 distinct CDR3 sequences, about two fifths recorded once. Input material: blood. These receptor sequences come from a man aged 18-30 years with Graves' hyperthyroidism.

On this clonotype: Germline is not matched at one junction end, which may reflect a read error. The rearrangement links TRBV29-1 to TRBJ2-6; D may be TRBD1 or TRBD2 (6 bases each). Per the germline V gene, CDR1 is SQVTM and CDR2 is ANQGSEA. The CDR3 has 11 amino acids. The CDR3 spells CSVLRGRTEAF. CDR3 DNA: TGCAGCGTTTTACGGGGGCGAACTGAGGCTTTC.

Turning to this clonotype: Germline is not matched at one junction end, which may reflect a read error. V is TRBV10-3 and J is TRBJ1-5; D is uncertain. In germline, CDR1 is ENHRY, CDR2 SYGVKD. CDR3 length equals 14 residues. The CDR3 here is CASSPGELNQPQHF. In nucleotides, the CDR3 is TGTGCCAGCAGTCCGGGAGAACTCAATCAGCCCCAGCATTTT.

This clonotype was observed a few times. Possible read error: a much larger clone is one base away. The gene calls are TRBV20-1 and TRBJ2-5; 8 bases match TRBD1. After removal of 0 bases from V and 4 bases from J, the junction contained 4 bases not matched to a gene. Per germline, CDR1 DFQATT and CDR2 SNEGSKA (reference sequence). The CDR3 runs 14 residues. CDR3 loop: CSARDHDRGETQYF. CDR3 nucleotides: TGCAGTGCTAGAGATCACGACAGGGGAGAGACCCAGTACTTC.

This clonotype was detected only a few times. The chain has TRBV12-3 or TRBV12-4 and TRBJ2-5; D not resolved. Trimming took off 5 bases at V and 3 bases at J, with 16 bases between the two ends. The CDR3 covers 15 residues. CDR3 in DNA: TGTGCCAGCAGTAGGGTAGTGGGGTTCGAAGAGACCCAGTACTTC. It translates to CASSRVVGFEETQYF.

As regards this clonotype: A far bigger clonotype differs at one base, so this is likely a read error. The rearrangement links TRBV7-6 to TRBJ2-7; D gene ambiguous. This CDR3 comprises 14 residues. The V and J ends lost 3 bases and 2 bases respectively, with 11 bases between them. Germline values: CDR1 SGHVS, CDR2 FNYEAQ. The CDR3 here is CASSFGGSAYEQYF. CDR3 DNA sequence: TGTGCCAGCAGCTTCGGTGGCAGCGCCTACGAGCAGTACTTC.

The V and J genes are TRBV7-9 and TRBJ1-2, with no clear D. The CDR3 is made up of 15 amino acids. V gave up 1 base and J gave up 7 bases, with 16 bases separating them. Germline V gene sequence: CDR1 SEHNR, CDR2 FQNEAQ (reference sequence). CDR3 region: CASSLDPQDLSGYTF. The CDR3 DNA reads TGTGCCAGCAGCTTAGACCCTCAGGATTTGAGTGGCTACACCTTC.

This clonotype was recorded many times. The chain couples TRBV12-3 or TRBV12-4 to TRBJ1-5, with D uncertain. V gave up 6 bases and J gave up 4 bases, with 7 bases separating them. The CDR3 totals 12 residues. The CDR3 bases are TGTGCCAGCAGCCCAAGGAATCAGCCCCAGCATTTT. Amino acids: CASSPRNQPQHF.

The rearrangement joins TRBV29-1 to TRBJ2-2, with 8 bases lining up with TRBD2. Germline CDR1 reads SQVTM; CDR2 reads ANQGSEA. CDR3 length: 16 amino acids. CDR3 nucleotides: TGCAAGCAGCGTCCCGGGGGGGGGAGGCGCACCGGGGAGCTGTTTTTT. This sequence encodes CKQRPGGGRRTGELFF.

This clonotype was seen only a few times. This chain uses TRBV11-2 with TRBJ1-1; no definite D call. The ends were cut back, 4 bases at V and 1 base at J, with 7 bases in the middle. The CDR3 consists of 13 residues. Germline CDR1 SGHAT, CDR2 FQNNGV. This CDR3 reads CASSSIQNTEAFF. The CDR3, as DNA: TGTGCCAGCAGCTCCATCCAGAACACTGAAGCTTTCTTT.